The 10 T cell receptor beta chains below all came from one sample that was sequenced in a study of T-cell memory formation after mild COVID-19. TCRdb used MiXCR to reprocess the 5' RACE reads, holding one entry per CDR3 protein. Here the sample spans 400,000 to 500,000 distinct CDR3 sequences, around 24% being singletons. The sequenced material came from PBMCs or a T cell subset sorted from them (not recorded which). These receptors originate from an adult woman who had mild COVID-19 (a few samples of this study predate the infection). Cell type and time point are not known.

This sequence joins TRBV5-1 and TRBJ1-1; TRBD1 might be the D (5 bases). V was trimmed by 1 base and J by 5 bases, leaving 12 bases between them. The CDR3 loop spans 14 amino acids. CDR1 is SGHRS and CDR2 is YFSETQ in the germline V gene. The CDR3 is CASSLMGPETEAFF. DNA for the CDR3: TGCGCCAGCAGCTTGATGGGGCCAGAGACTGAAGCTTTCTTT.

This clonotype was detected only a few times. The gene calls are TRBV5-5 and TRBJ2-3; 9 positions agree with TRBD1. Germline loops: CDR1 SGHKS, CDR2 YYEKEE (reference sequence). The V and J ends lost 4 bases and 1 base, in that order; junction bases with no gene match: 4. There are 15 residues in the CDR3. The CDR3 nucleotides are TGTGCCAGCAGCACCAGGACAGGGGGCACAGATACGCAGTATTTT. Amino acid sequence: CASSTRTGGTDTQYF.

This chain connects TRBV6-5 to TRBJ1-6, with 7 bases fitting TRBD1. CDR1 is MNHEY and CDR2 is SVGAGI in the germline V gene. The J segment lost 6 bases and the V segment lost 5 bases, leaving 13 bases of the junction unmatched. The CDR3 contains 17 residues. The CDR3 spells CASSLNGTPGGNSPLHF. CDR3 in DNA: TGTGCCAGCAGTCTTAACGGGACACCAGGGGGTAATTCACCCCTCCACTTT.

J is TRBJ2-1 and V is TRBV5-6, with TRBD1 identical over 7 bases. Losses at the gene ends were 5 bases for V and 1 base for J; bases not matched to a gene: 6. The CDR3 runs 15 residues. Germline V gene sequence: CDR1 SGHDT, CDR2 YYEEEE. CDR3 sequence (DNA): TGTGCCAGCAGACAGGGGCTGGTGTCCTACAATGAGCAGTTCTTC. Translating gives CASRQGLVSYNEQFF.

CDR3 amino acids: CATSLSTYEQYF. The CDR3 region has the DNA TGTGCCACCAGCCTCAGCACCTACGAGCAGTACTTC. The chain links TRBV12-3 or TRBV12-4 to TRBJ2-7; no reliable D call. CDR3 length: 12 amino acids. The V and J ends lost 10 bases and 2 bases respectively, with 12 bases between them.

A few counts support this clonotype. This chain links TRBV27 with TRBJ1-1; TRBD1 matches at 9 bases. Germline CDR1 is MNHEY and CDR2 is SMNVEV (reference sequence). CDR3 length equals 14 residues. Trimming took 8 bases from V and 1 from J; bases not matched to a gene: 5. This CDR3 is CASGTGFQNTEAFF. Here the CDR3 DNA reads TGTGCCAGCGGGACAGGGTTTCAGAACACTGAAGCTTTCTTT.

The V gene is TRBV29-1, the J gene TRBJ1-2; D unresolved. Trimming left V 2 bases short and J 7 bases short, with 8 bases between. Germline V gene sequence: CDR1 SQVTM, CDR2 ANQGSEA. The CDR3 covers 11 residues. The CDR3 loop reads CSVETITGYTF. The CDR3, as DNA: TGCAGCGTTGAAACGATAACTGGCTACACCTTC.

This clonotype was found many times. The CDR3 coding sequence is TGTGCCAGCAGTTTTCCCCAGGGTGCCGGGGAGCTGTTTTTT. This codes for CASSFPQGAGELFF. This chain connects TRBV12-3 or TRBV12-4 to TRBJ2-2; possible D gene TRBD1, 5 bases. Trimming shortened V by 3 bases and J by 6 bases, and 11 bases separated the two germline ends. The CDR3 has 14 residues.

The V gene is TRBV29-1, the J gene TRBJ1-3; D ambiguous. V was clipped by 4 bases and J by 0 bases, with 7 bases between them. Germline CDR1 and CDR2: SQVTM and ANQGSEA. CDR3 length: 13 residues. The CDR3 loop is CSVGANSGNTIYF. The CDR3 nucleotides read TGCAGCGTTGGGGCCAACTCTGGAAACACCATATATTTT.

A few counts support this clonotype. This chain joins TRBV27 and TRBJ1-1; a possible D gene is TRBD1 (6 bases). The length of the CDR3 is 13 residues. Per germline, CDR1 MNHEY and CDR2 SMNVEV (reference sequence). V was pared by 3 bases and J by 8 bases, with 13 bases between. CDR3 nucleotide sequence: TGTGCCAGCAGTTTGAGAGGGGGTAGAGAAGCTTTCTTT. Translated, it gives CASSLRGGREAFF.